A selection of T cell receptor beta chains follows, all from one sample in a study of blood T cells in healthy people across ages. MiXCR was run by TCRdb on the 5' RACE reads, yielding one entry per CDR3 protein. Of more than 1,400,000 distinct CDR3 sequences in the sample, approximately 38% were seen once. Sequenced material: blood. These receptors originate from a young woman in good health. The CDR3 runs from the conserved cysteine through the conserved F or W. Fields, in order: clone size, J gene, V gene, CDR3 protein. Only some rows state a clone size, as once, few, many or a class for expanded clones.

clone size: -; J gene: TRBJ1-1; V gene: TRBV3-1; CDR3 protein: CASSQAWGSASTEAFF
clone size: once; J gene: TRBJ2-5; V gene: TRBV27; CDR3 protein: CASRNSHPQLQYF
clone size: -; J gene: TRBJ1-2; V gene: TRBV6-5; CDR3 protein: CASSYSLPGGGEGGYTF
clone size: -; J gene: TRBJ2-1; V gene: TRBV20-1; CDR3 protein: CSAYPTVGNEQFF
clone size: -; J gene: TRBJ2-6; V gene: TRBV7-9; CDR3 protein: CASSEGNSGSGANVLTF
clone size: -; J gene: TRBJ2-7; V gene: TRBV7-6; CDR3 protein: CASSRQISSGSSYEQYF
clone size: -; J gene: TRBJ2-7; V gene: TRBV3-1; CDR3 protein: CASSQDHLGRYEQYF
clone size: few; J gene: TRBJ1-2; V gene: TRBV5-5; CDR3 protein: CASSLFVDYGYTF
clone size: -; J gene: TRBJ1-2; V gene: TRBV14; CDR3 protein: CASSQEQGSVRSYTF
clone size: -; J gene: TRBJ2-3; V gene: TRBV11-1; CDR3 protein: CASSTHNPGLAGGPTDTQYF
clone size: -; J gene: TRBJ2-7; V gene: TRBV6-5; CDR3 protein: CASSYLLRGTGRNNEQYF
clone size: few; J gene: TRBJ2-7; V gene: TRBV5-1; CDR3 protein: CASSLGGTAYEQYF
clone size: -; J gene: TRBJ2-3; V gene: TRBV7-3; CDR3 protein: CASSLTARDRGTDTQYF
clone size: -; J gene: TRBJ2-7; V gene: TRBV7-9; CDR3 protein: CASSLVGTISYEQYF
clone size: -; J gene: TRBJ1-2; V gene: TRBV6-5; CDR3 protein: CASRLQTGNCGYTF
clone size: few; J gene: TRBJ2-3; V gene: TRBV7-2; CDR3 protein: CASSLTGPSADTQYF
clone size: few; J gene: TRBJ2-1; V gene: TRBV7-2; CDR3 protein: CASSVWTGGNEQFF